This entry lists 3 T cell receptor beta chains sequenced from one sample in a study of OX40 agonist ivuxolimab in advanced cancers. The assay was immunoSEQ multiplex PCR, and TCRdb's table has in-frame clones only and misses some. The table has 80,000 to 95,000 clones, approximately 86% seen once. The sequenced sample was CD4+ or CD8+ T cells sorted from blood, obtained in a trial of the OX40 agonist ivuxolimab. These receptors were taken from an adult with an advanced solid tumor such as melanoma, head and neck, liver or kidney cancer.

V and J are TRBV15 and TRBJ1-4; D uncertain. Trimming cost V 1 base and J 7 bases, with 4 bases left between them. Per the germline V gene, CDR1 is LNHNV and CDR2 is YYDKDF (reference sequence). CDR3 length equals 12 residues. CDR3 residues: CATSRVGEKLFF. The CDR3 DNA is TGTGCCACCAGCAGAGTTGGTGAAAAACTGTTTTTT.

CDR3 residues: CASSLQAGAETQYF. The CDR3 DNA sequence: TGTGCCAGCAGCTTACAAGCGGGGGCAGAGACCCAGTACTTC. The gene calls are TRBV7-3 and TRBJ2-5; 8 bases fit TRBD2. The germline CDR1 and CDR2 sequences are SGHTA and FQGTGA. The CDR3 consists of 14 residues. V gave up 2 bases and J gave up 4 bases; unmatched junction bases: 3. Filled out from reference TRBV7-3 and TRBJ2-5, the complete variable domain reads GAGVSQTPSNKVTEKGKYVELRCDPISGHTALYWYRQSLGQGPEFLIYFQGTGAADDSGLPNDRFFAVRPEGSVSTLKIQRTERGDSAVYLCASSLQAGAETQYFGPGTRLLVL.

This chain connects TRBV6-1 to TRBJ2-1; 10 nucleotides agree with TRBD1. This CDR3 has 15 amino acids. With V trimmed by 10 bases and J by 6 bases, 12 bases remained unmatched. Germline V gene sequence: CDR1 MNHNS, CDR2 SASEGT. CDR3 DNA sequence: TGTGCCACTCTTCTGACCGGGACAGGGGTCAATGAGCAGTTCTTC. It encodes CATLLTGTGVNEQFF.